This T cell receptor beta chain was documented in a study of CD4 T cells in relation to SARS-CoV-2 and coronaviruses. For this clone: Its antigen is as yet unknown.

Using immunoSEQ multiplex PCR, the repertoire was profiled, and TCRdb retains in-frame clones only, with some absent. The data contain about 38,000 clones, roughly 80% of them singletons. There are 14 residues in the CDR3. Germline loops: CDR1 LGHDT, CDR2 YNNKEL (reference sequence). V was clipped by 4 bases and J by 11 bases; unmatched bases: 10. This sequence originates from an adult with COVID-19. The chain recombines TRBV3-1 (or the pseudogene TRBV3-2) with TRBJ2-5; 10 bases align to TRBD2. Sequenced sample: memory CD4+ T cells from PBMCs, cultured in vitro. The CDR3 is CASSPPLAGAVQYF. The CDR3 DNA follows: TGTGCCAGCAGCCCCCCCCTAGCGGGGGCAGTTCAGTACTTC.